One T cell receptor beta chain is described in this entry. What it recognizes is unknown. The data were taken from a study of T cell responses to AZD1222 COVID-19 vaccine. Study-level points and caveats: Across the whole spike, CD4 TCRs peaked at regions 160-218 and 743-854.

TCRdb keeps only in-frame clones here, not all; method: immunoSEQ multiplex PCR. The sample records about 120,000 clones, around 90% being singletons. CDR1 is LNHNV and CDR2 is YYDKDF in the germline V gene (reference sequence). Trimming left V 1 base short and J 4 bases short, with 10 bases between. The CDR3 length is 14 residues. Here the sequenced sample was peripheral blood, taken 28 days after the second dose of the MenACWY control vaccine. This TCR was recovered from an adult who received the MenACWY meningococcal vaccine as a control. The chain couples TRBV15 to TRBJ1-1; TRBD1 might be the D (6 bases). The CDR3 region is CATSRGGGGTEAFF. Here the CDR3 DNA reads TGTGCCACCAGCAGAGGGGGAGGGGGCACTGAAGCTTTCTTT.